Each of the 25 T cell receptor beta chains below was sequenced from the same sample in a study of T cell responses to AZD1222 COVID-19 vaccine. The method was immunoSEQ multiplex PCR; TCRdb's version includes in-frame clones alone and lacks a portion of them. This sample has approximately 150,000 clones; about 90% occur once, and the top ten carry 9% to 9.5%. This specimen consisted of peripheral blood, obtained 28 days after the second AZD1222 dose. The origin of the receptors is an adult who received the AZD1222 COVID-19 vaccine.

The table lists this clone with a count of one. This rearrangement joins TRBV6-4 to TRBJ1-1, with D possibly matching TRBD1 (5 bases). Germline lookup yields CDR1 MRHNA and CDR2 SNTAGT. The CDR3 has 14 residues. V lost 5 bases, J lost 5 bases, and 15 bases lay in between. For the CDR3, the DNA is TGTGCCAGCAGTCCCCGGGAAGGGGTTACTGAAGCTTTCTTT. It translates to CASSPREGVTEAFF.

The chain joins TRBV20-1 to TRBJ2-3; D not certain. Germline assignment: CDR1 DFQATT and CDR2 SNEGSKA (reference sequence). V lost 5 bases to trimming and J lost 4 bases, with 7 bases between them. The CDR3 totals 11 residues. The CDR3 here is CSAGPADTQYF. The DNA of the CDR3 is TGCAGTGCTGGACCAGCAGATACGCAGTATTTT.

This clone was detected only once. This rearrangement joins TRBV27 to TRBJ1-2; 9 bases align to TRBD1. In germline, CDR1 is MNHEY, CDR2 SMNVEV (reference sequence). The J segment lost 4 bases and the V segment lost 4 bases, leaving 13 bases of the junction unmatched. The CDR3 sequence is 17 residues long. The CDR3 region is CASSYGTGSSGIYGYTF. The CDR3 region has the DNA TGTGCCAGCAGTTACGGGACAGGGTCGTCAGGAATCTATGGCTACACCTTC.

The J gene is TRBJ2-3, the V gene TRBV6-4, with 7 bases that match TRBD2. V gave up 3 bases and J gave up 7 bases; unmatched junction bases: 10. Germline V gene sequence: CDR1 MRHNA, CDR2 SNTAGT. The length of the CDR3 is 15 residues. The CDR3 here is CASSETAGSSNTQYF. The CDR3 DNA follows: TGTGCCAGCAGTGAAACAGCGGGATCGTCGAATACGCAGTATTTT.

This clone came up once. CDR3 amino acids: CSVEASGIYEQFF. The CDR3 DNA reads TGCAGCGTTGAGGCTAGCGGGATCTATGAGCAGTTCTTC. V is TRBV29-1 and J is TRBJ2-1; 9 bases agree with TRBD2. Germline-derived CDR1 and CDR2 are SQVTM and ANQGSEA. Germline trimming cut 3 bases from V and 8 bases from J; bases unmatched to any gene: 5. This CDR3 has 13 residues.

The CDR3 region is CASSSRLAGEVVIETQYF. CDR3 DNA sequence: TGTGCCAGCAGCTCTCGACTAGCGGGAGAAGTTGTGATAGAGACCCAGTACTTC. The V call is TRBV5-6, the J call TRBJ2-5; TRBD2 matches at 12 bases. The CDR3 has 18 residues. The germline CDR1 and CDR2 sequences are SGHDT and YYEEEE. The ends lost 3 bases at V and 4 bases at J; junction bases unmatched: 13.

V gene TRBV28 combines with J gene TRBJ2-2, with D possibly matching TRBD1 (6 bases). The V gene's germline CDR1 is MDHEN and CDR2 SYDVKM. The CDR3 runs 15 residues. V was trimmed by 7 bases and J by 3 bases, leaving 15 bases between them. CDR3 DNA: TGTGCCAGCAAATCGGGCAGGGGAGACACCGGGGAGCTGTTTTTT. It translates to CASKSGRGDTGELFF.

V is TRBV24-1 and J is TRBJ2-2, with D uncertain. The CDR3 runs 12 residues. Germline assignment: CDR1 KGHDR and CDR2 SFDVKD. Trimming removed 5 bases from V and 6 bases from J, with 6 bases in between. CDR3 DNA: TGTGCCACCAGTGCCCTGGCCGGGGAGCTGTTTTTT. This encodes CATSALAGELFF.

V gene TRBV19 combines with J gene TRBJ1-6; tentative D call: TRBD1 (5 bases). The CDR3 length is 14 residues. V gave up 3 bases and J gave up 6 bases, with 9 bases separating them. CDR1 is LNHDA, CDR2 SQIVND, per germline (reference sequence). The CDR3 loop is CASSIGQGNSPLHF. The CDR3, as DNA: TGTGCCAGTAGTATCGGGCAGGGTAATTCACCCCTCCACTTT.

This sequence joins TRBV5-6 and TRBJ2-4; maybe TRBD2 (5 bases). Germline CDR1 and CDR2: SGHDT and YYEEEE. The CDR3 length is 15 residues. V was cut by 6 bases and J by 3 bases, with 16 bases left in between. CDR3 sequence: CASKKGVQGKNIQYF. Here the CDR3 DNA reads TGTGCCAGCAAAAAGGGAGTACAAGGCAAAAACATTCAGTACTTC.

This clone was seen only once. The chain carries TRBV7-2 and TRBJ2-7; 14 nucleotides agree with TRBD2. CDR1 is SGHTA and CDR2 is FQGNSA in the germline V gene. Losses at the gene ends were 6 bases for V and 7 bases for J; bases not matched to a gene: 8. The CDR3 runs 15 residues. CDR3 nucleotides: TGTGCCAGCAGTTTGGGACTAGCGGGGGTGTGGGAGCAGTACTTC. It yields the protein CASSLGLAGVWEQYF.

This clone was counted only a few times. This rearrangement joins TRBV18 to TRBJ1-2, with no clear D. This CDR3 comprises 16 residues. The germline gives CDR1 KGHSH, CDR2 LQKENI. Trimming left V 0 bases short and J 8 bases short, with 19 bases between. The CDR3 DNA follows: TGTGCCAGCTCACCACCGTTACAGAGCCAGCTCGGGGGCTACACCTTC. Translating gives CASSPPLQSQLGGYTF.

The J gene is TRBJ1-6, the V gene TRBV2; weak D call: TRBD1 (5 bases). Trimming pared 7 bases from V and 4 bases from J, leaving 17 bases between. Germline-derived CDR1 and CDR2 are SNHLY and FYNNEI. The CDR3 covers 16 residues. The DNA of the CDR3 is TGTGCCAGCATTTCGGGACTCCAAGGTTATAATTCACCCCTCCACTTT. Translating it yields CASISGLQGYNSPLHF. Together with reference TRBV2 and TRBJ1-6, the CDR3 gives the full variable domain: EPEVTQTPSHQVTQMGQEVILRCVPISNHLYFYWYRQILGQKVEFLVSFYNNEISEKSEIFDDQFSVERPDGSNFTLKIRSTKLEDSAMYFCASISGLQGYNSPLHFGNGTRLTVT.

The CDR3 protein is CASSIASWRSNQPQHF. CDR3 coding DNA: TGTGCCAGTAGTATTGCGTCTTGGCGGAGCAATCAGCCCCAGCATTTT. The chain uses TRBV19 and TRBJ1-5, with D unclear. The CDR3 is made up of 16 amino acids. Trimming cost V 3 bases and J 1 base, with 13 bases left between them. CDR1 LNHDA and CDR2 SQIVND come from the germline V gene (reference sequence).

In its sample, this clone was seen once. This chain connects TRBV5-5 to TRBJ2-1; D possibly uses TRBD1 or TRBD2 (5 bases each). The CDR3 totals 14 residues. V lost 4 bases and J lost 8, with 16 bases in between. Germline V gives CDR1 SGHKS, CDR2 YYEKEE (reference sequence). The CDR3 protein is CASSPPPRGDEQFF. The DNA for the CDR3 is TGTGCCAGCAGCCCCCCACCGAGGGGAGATGAGCAGTTCTTC.

CDR3 DNA: TGTGCCAGCAGCTTACCGACTGGAAACACCATATATTTT. This gives the protein CASSLPTGNTIYF. The V call is TRBV7-8, the J call TRBJ1-3; D not resolved. The V gene lost 2 bases and the J gene lost 2 bases, with 4 bases spanning the gap. This CDR3 region has 13 residues. The germline CDR1 and CDR2 sequences are SGHVS and FQNEAQ. Full variable domain (outside the CDR3, taken from reference TRBV7-8 and TRBJ1-3): GAGVSQSPRYKVAKRGQDVALRCDPISGHVSLFWYQQALGQGPEFLTYFQNEAQLDKSGLPSDRFFAERPEGSVSTLKIQRTQQEDSAVYLCASSLPTGNTIYFGEGSWLTVV.

This clone has a single count. The chain is built from TRBV18 and TRBJ1-5, with no clear D. Trimming left V 1 base short and J 5 bases short, with 12 bases between. Germline assignment: CDR1 KGHSH and CDR2 LQKENI. This CDR3 contains 15 residues. The CDR3 loop reads CASSPLEGRDQPQHF. The CDR3 DNA follows: TGTGCCAGCTCACCACTGGAAGGGCGCGATCAGCCCCAGCATTTT.

V is TRBV18 and J is TRBJ2-7, with D tentatively TRBD1 or TRBD2 (5 bases each). Germline CDR1 and CDR2: KGHSH and LQKENI. This CDR3 has 18 amino acids. V gave up 5 bases and J gave up 0 bases, with 23 bases separating them. The CDR3: CASSEVKVGGGSSYEQYF. The CDR3 nucleotides are TGTGCCAGCTCAGAAGTCAAAGTTGGGGGTGGGAGCTCCTACGAGCAGTACTTC.

The chain employs TRBV5-6 and TRBJ2-3; 7 positions match TRBD2. The CDR3 contains 17 residues. The V gene end was trimmed by 1 base and the J gene end by 2 bases; junction bases not matched to a gene: 10. Germline CDR1 SGHDT, CDR2 YYEEEE. The CDR3 nucleotides are TGTGCCAGCAGCTTGTGGCTAGCGGAGCTATACACAGATACGCAGTATTTT. Protein: CASSLWLAELYTDTQYF.

This clone showed up just once. The CDR3 region has the DNA TGTGCCAGCAGTCCCCGGGGCAGGGGTGGAGAAGGCTACACCTTC. Translating gives CASSPRGRGGEGYTF. V is TRBV28 and J is TRBJ1-2; D might be TRBD1 (6 bases). The germline gives CDR1 MDHEN, CDR2 SYDVKM. Trimming took off 5 bases at V and 8 bases at J, with 21 bases between the two ends. The CDR3 extends over 15 amino acids.

The CDR3 bases are TGTGCCAGCTCACAAGGACTTGGAGGGGAAAAACTGTTTTTT. Amino acid sequence: CASSQGLGGEKLFF. The chain links TRBV18 to TRBJ1-4; no reliable D call. Germline V lookup: CDR1 KGHSH, CDR2 LQKENI. The CDR3 contains 14 residues. V was cut by 4 bases and J by 8 bases, with 14 bases left in between. Filled out from reference TRBV18 and TRBJ1-4, the complete variable domain reads NAGVMQNPRHLVRRRGQEARLRCSPMKGHSHVYWYRQLPEEGLKFMVYLQKENIIDESGMPKERFSAEFPKEGPSILRIQQVVRGDSAAYFCASSQGLGGEKLFFGSGTQLSVL.

The rearrangement joins TRBV5-1 to TRBJ2-2; 7 nucleotides agree with TRBD2. The germline V gene has CDR1 SGHRS and CDR2 YFSETQ. V trimming: 0 bases; J trimming: 7 bases; junction bases outside the gene matches: 9. This CDR3 has 16 amino acids. CDR3 DNA sequence: TGCGCCAGCAGCTTGGAGGCGGGAGTGTCGGGCGGGGAGCTGTTTTTT. This encodes CASSLEAGVSGGELFF.

This clone is a singleton in its sample. V is TRBV29-1 and J is TRBJ2-1; 8 bases agree with TRBD1. Germline V CDR1 and CDR2: SQVTM, ANQGSEA. Germline trimming cut 5 bases from V and 3 bases from J; bases unmatched to any gene: 9. The CDR3 consists of 15 residues. CDR3 protein: CSVPQGASHYNEQFF. CDR3 sequence (DNA): TGCAGCGTTCCCCAGGGGGCCTCCCACTACAATGAGCAGTTCTTC.

This chain connects TRBV15 to TRBJ1-1; D remains unclear. Trimming left V 5 bases short and J 6 bases short, with 19 bases between. The CDR3 extends over 15 amino acids. Germline V CDR1 and CDR2: LNHNV, YYDKDF (reference sequence). The chain's CDR3 is CATSRKNPGSAEAFF. The CDR3, as DNA: TGTGCCACCAGCCGAAAGAACCCGGGAAGCGCTGAAGCTTTCTTT.

This clone was recorded once. The chain combines TRBV24-1 with TRBJ2-5; D is undetermined. The V gene lost 5 bases and the J gene lost 5 bases, with 11 bases spanning the gap. This CDR3 comprises 13 residues. CDR1 KGHDR and CDR2 SFDVKD come from the germline V gene. CDR3 nucleotide sequence: TGTGCCACCAGTGGAAGTCTTGGTGAGACCCAGTACTTC. Protein sequence: CATSGSLGETQYF.